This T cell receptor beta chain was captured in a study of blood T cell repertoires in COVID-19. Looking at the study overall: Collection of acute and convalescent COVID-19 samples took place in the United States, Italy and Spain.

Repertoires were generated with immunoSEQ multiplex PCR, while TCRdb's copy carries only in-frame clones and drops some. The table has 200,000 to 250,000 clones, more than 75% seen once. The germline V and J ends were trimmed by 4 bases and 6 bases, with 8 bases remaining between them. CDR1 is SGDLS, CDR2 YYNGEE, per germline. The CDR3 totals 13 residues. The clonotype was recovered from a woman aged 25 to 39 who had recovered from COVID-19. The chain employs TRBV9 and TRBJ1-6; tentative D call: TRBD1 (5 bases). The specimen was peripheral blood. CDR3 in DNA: TGTGCCAGCAGCCAGGGTTCTAATTCACCCCTCCACTTT. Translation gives CASSQGSNSPLHF.